Listed below are T cell receptor beta chains from one sample, sequenced in a study of graft-versus-host responses after intestinal transplantation. Assay used: immunoSEQ multiplex PCR; TCRdb lists only in-frame clones, some missing. There are 80,000 to 100,000 clones in the sample; 90% to 95% occur only once, and more than 0.15% lies in the top ten. These receptors are not linked to any known antigen. The sample here was unstimulated CD4+ T cells sorted from spleen or lymph node cells, taken before transplant. The receptors were sampled from a human donor who was the organ donor for an intestinal transplant. Both conserved end residues are part of each CDR3. D genes are given only for firm matches. The size of a clone is reported for some rows only, either as once, few or many, or as a class for expanded clones.

CDR3aa: CASSLGSGGIQYF
CDR3nt: TGTGCCAGCAGCTTAGGCTCCGGTGGCATTCAGTACTTC
v_gene: TRBV7-6
d_gene: -
j_gene: TRBJ2-4
abundance: -

CDR3aa: CASSHDDSNPLAKNIQYF
CDR3nt: TGCGCCAGCAGCCACGACGACAGCAACCCCTTAGCCAAAAACATTCAGTACTTC
v_gene: TRBV4-1
d_gene: -
j_gene: TRBJ2-4
abundance: -

CDR3aa: CASSPTTGTGYTF
CDR3nt: TGTGCCAGCAGCCCTACGACAGGGACTGGCTACACCTTC
v_gene: TRBV4-2
d_gene: TRBD1
j_gene: TRBJ1-2
abundance: -

CDR3aa: CASSLTEYSSYNEQFF
CDR3nt: TGTGCCAGCAGCTTGACAGAATATAGCTCCTACAATGAGCAGTTCTTC
v_gene: TRBV11-2
d_gene: -
j_gene: TRBJ2-1
abundance: once

CDR3aa: CASSQGGTGTYGYTF
CDR3nt: TGCGCCAGCAGCCAAGGGGGGACAGGGACCTATGGCTACACCTTC
v_gene: TRBV4-3
d_gene: TRBD1
j_gene: TRBJ1-2
abundance: -

CDR3aa: CASSIPVGASGELFF
CDR3nt: TGTGCCAGTAGTATTCCCGTCGGAGCGTCCGGGGAGCTGTTTTTT
v_gene: TRBV19
d_gene: -
j_gene: TRBJ2-2
abundance: few

CDR3aa: CASRGAFSTEAFF
CDR3nt: TGTGCCAGCAGGGGCGCGTTTTCCACTGAAGCTTTCTTT
v_gene: TRBV2
d_gene: -
j_gene: TRBJ1-1
abundance: -

CDR3aa: CASSRLDSWPVFEAFF
CDR3nt: TGTGCCAGCTCACGGTTAGACAGCTGGCCTGTGTTCGAAGCTTTCTTT
v_gene: TRBV18
d_gene: -
j_gene: TRBJ1-1
abundance: -

CDR3aa: CASTGNNSPLHF
CDR3nt: TGTGCCAGTACCGGGAATAATTCACCCCTCCACTTT
v_gene: TRBV19
d_gene: -
j_gene: TRBJ1-6
abundance: -

CDR3aa: CAWRTGQGTYEQYF
CDR3nt: TGTGCCTGGAGGACGGGACAGGGAACCTACGAGCAGTACTTC
v_gene: TRBV30
d_gene: TRBD1
j_gene: TRBJ2-7
abundance: once

CDR3aa: CASSPPLGSGGSSPGANVLTF
CDR3nt: TGTGCCAGCTCACCCCCCCTAGGTAGCGGGGGGTCCTCCCCTGGGGCCAACGTCCTGACTTTC
v_gene: TRBV18
d_gene: TRBD2
j_gene: TRBJ2-6
abundance: -

CDR3aa: CASSYSGQGAYEQYF
CDR3nt: TGTGCCAGCAGTTACTCGGGACAGGGCGCCTACGAGCAGTACTTC
v_gene: TRBV6-6
d_gene: TRBD1
j_gene: TRBJ2-7
abundance: -

CDR3aa: CASSDRVLTPQSSYEQYF
CDR3nt: TGTGCCAGCAGCGACAGGGTTTTGACCCCCCAAAGCTCCTACGAGCAGTACTTC
v_gene: TRBV11-2
d_gene: TRBD1
j_gene: TRBJ2-7
abundance: -

CDR3aa: CASSPGGVGMGSPLHF
CDR3nt: TGCGCCAGCAGCCCCGGAGGGGTGGGGATGGGTTCACCCCTCCACTTT
v_gene: TRBV5-1
d_gene: -
j_gene: TRBJ1-6
abundance: -

CDR3aa: CASSLSRGGPETQYF
CDR3nt: TGTGCCAGCAGCTTATCGCGGGGGGGCCCAGAGACCCAGTACTTC
v_gene: TRBV6-5
d_gene: TRBD2
j_gene: TRBJ2-5
abundance: -

CDR3aa: CASSPSGGETQYF
CDR3nt: TGTGCCAGCTCACCATCGGGGGGAGAGACCCAGTACTTC
v_gene: TRBV18
d_gene: TRBD2
j_gene: TRBJ2-5
abundance: -

CDR3aa: CASSSFDNQPQHF
CDR3nt: TGTGCCAGCAGCAGCTTCGACAATCAGCCCCAGCATTTT
v_gene: TRBV7-8
d_gene: -
j_gene: TRBJ1-5
abundance: -

CDR3aa: CASSSVITVEPQHF
CDR3nt: TGTGCCAGCTCATCGGTGATAACGGTGGAGCCCCAGCATTTT
v_gene: TRBV18
d_gene: -
j_gene: TRBJ1-5
abundance: -

CDR3aa: CASSLEGRGFEQYF
CDR3nt: TGCGCCAGCAGCTTGGAGGGCAGGGGGTTCGAGCAGTACTTC
v_gene: TRBV5-1
d_gene: TRBD1
j_gene: TRBJ2-7
abundance: -

CDR3aa: CASSRQPPDGGYTQYF
CDR3nt: TGTGCCAGCAGCCGACAGCCGCCGGACGGTGGTTATACGCAGTATTTT
v_gene: TRBV27
d_gene: -
j_gene: TRBJ2-3
abundance: -

CDR3aa: CASSLVGPNTGELFF
CDR3nt: TGTGCCAGCAGCTTGGTGGGCCCGAACACCGGGGAGCTGTTTTTT
v_gene: TRBV5-6
d_gene: -
j_gene: TRBJ2-2
abundance: once

CDR3aa: CASSPLQGSNTEAFF
CDR3nt: TGTGCCAGCTCACCATTACAGGGGTCGAACACTGAAGCTTTCTTT
v_gene: TRBV18
d_gene: TRBD1
j_gene: TRBJ1-1
abundance: -

CDR3aa: CASRPGLAAHEQYF
CDR3nt: TGTGCCAGCAGGCCGGGACTAGCGGCTCACGAGCAGTACTTC
v_gene: TRBV28
d_gene: TRBD2
j_gene: TRBJ2-7
abundance: once

CDR3aa: CASGGQGNGSPLHF
CDR3nt: TGTGCCAGCGGGGGACAGGGGAATGGTTCACCCCTCCACTTT
v_gene: TRBV2
d_gene: TRBD1
j_gene: TRBJ1-6
abundance: -

CDR3aa: CASSLQGSVGEKLFF
CDR3nt: TGCGCCAGCAGCCTTCAGGGGTCCGTTGGAGAAAAACTGTTTTTT
v_gene: TRBV4-3
d_gene: -
j_gene: TRBJ1-4
abundance: few

CDR3aa: CASSHDAGRGRNTGELFF
CDR3nt: TGTGCCAGCAGCCACGACGCGGGGCGGGGTCGAAACACCGGGGAGCTGTTTTTT
v_gene: TRBV4-2
d_gene: -
j_gene: TRBJ2-2
abundance: -